This TCR beta chain was sequenced during a study of Ad26.COV2.S vaccination and SARS-CoV-2 variants. Study summary: Administration of Ad26.COV2.S was intramuscular, either once or twice 56 days apart.

Broader study findings: Among vaccine recipients, spike-specific TCR breadth exceeded that of placebo recipients.

This sample's treatment: roughly 20 received Ad26.COV2.S at low or high dose, single or two shots; five or six received placebo; per-sample allocation not given. On day 63 after the first injection, vaccine and placebo recipients gave samples. In Boston, the donor was an adult between 18-55 years of age. Its platform was an Ad26 vector, and its expressed antigen was Wuhan-strain SARS-CoV-2 spike. This clone was seen just once. The antigen remains undetermined. The length of the CDR3 is 13 residues. CDR1 and CDR2 (germline): SGHNT, YENEEA. Trimming removed 1 base from V and 5 bases from J, with 7 bases in between. TCRdb keeps only in-frame clones here, not all; method: immunoSEQ multiplex PCR. Counted here are a few hundred thousand clones, approximately 88% occurring once; the ten biggest clones make up about 3.5%.

The material sequenced was peripheral blood, taken in a trial of Ad26.COV2.S vaccine versus placebo. The sequence was collected from a person aged 18-60 years who received the Ad26.COV2.S COVID-19 vaccine or a placebo. The chain combines TRBV11-3 with TRBJ2-3; D call uncertain. The CDR3 nucleotides read TGTGCCAGCAGCTTAGTTTTCGGAGATACGCAGTATTTT. This sequence encodes CASSLVFGDTQYF.